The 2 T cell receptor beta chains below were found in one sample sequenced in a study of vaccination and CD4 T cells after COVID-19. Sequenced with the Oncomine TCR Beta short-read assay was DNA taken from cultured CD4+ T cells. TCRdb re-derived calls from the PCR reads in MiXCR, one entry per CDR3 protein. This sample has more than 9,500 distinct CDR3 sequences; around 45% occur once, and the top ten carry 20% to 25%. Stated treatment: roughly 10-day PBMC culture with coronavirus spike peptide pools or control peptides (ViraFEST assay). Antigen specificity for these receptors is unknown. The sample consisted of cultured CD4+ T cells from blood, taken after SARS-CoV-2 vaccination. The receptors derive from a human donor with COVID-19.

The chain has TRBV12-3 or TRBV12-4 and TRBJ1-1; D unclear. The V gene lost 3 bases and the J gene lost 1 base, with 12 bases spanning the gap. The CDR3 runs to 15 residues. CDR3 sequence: CASSFTAAGNTEAFF. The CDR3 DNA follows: TGTGCCAGCAGTTTCACGGCCGCAGGGAACACTGAAGCTTTCTTT.

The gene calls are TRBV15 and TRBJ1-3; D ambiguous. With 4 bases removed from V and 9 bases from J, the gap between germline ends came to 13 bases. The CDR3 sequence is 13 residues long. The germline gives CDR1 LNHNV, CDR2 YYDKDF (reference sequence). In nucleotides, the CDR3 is TGTGCCACCAGCATTGAAAGGACTTCCACCATATATTTT. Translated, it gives CATSIERTSTIYF.